This is a list of T cell receptor beta chains from one sample in a study of T-cell memory formation after mild COVID-19. TCRdb analysed the 5' RACE reads with MiXCR anew, one entry per CDR3 protein. This sample has around 300,000 distinct CDR3 sequences, with approximately 15% found just once. Material for sequencing was PBMCs or a T cell subset sorted from them (not recorded which). The source is a man younger than 35 who had mild COVID-19 (a few samples of this study predate the infection). Cell type and time point are not known. Both conserved end residues are trimmed from each CDR3.

j_gene,v_gene,CDR3aa
TRBJ1-2,TRBV7-2,ASSLGLTGAGYGYT
TRBJ2-3,TRBV3-1,ASSQGGAPSTDTQY
TRBJ2-7,TRBV7-2,ASTRPGYEQY
TRBJ2-1,TRBV4-3,ASSQQGGLYNEQF
TRBJ2-5,TRBV7-8,ASSFLDREMETQY
TRBJ2-2,TRBV6-5,ASSYSSGTSGELF
TRBJ2-5,TRBV4-2,ASSQVEAGWETQY
TRBJ2-3,TRBV12-3/TRBV12-4,ASSLDLLTSRGTDTQY
TRBJ2-5,TRBV4-3,ASSQDGQLSQETQY
TRBJ2-3,TRBV7-2,ANSFATSGVPGEDTQY
TRBJ2-2,TRBV4-1,ASSQFFSGAGELF
TRBJ2-7,TRBV7-6,ASSLAVSQEQY
TRBJ1-1,TRBV4-3,ASSQDWTGGTEAF
TRBJ1-6,TRBV15,ATSRGPGRSPLH
TRBJ2-1,TRBV20-1,SASGVPYNEQF
TRBJ2-3,TRBV7-6,ASSPGWGATDTQY
TRBJ2-1,TRBV20-1,SASIAGVYNEQF
TRBJ2-5,TRBV7-6,ASSRQGGEETQY
TRBJ2-7,TRBV5-1,ASSLDTGGGEQY
TRBJ2-5,TRBV20-1,SARDLARILETQY